This T cell receptor (beta chain) was sequenced during a study of persistence of HIV-infected CD4 T cells. Cells were stimulated nonspecifically with anti-CD3/anti-CD28 magnetic beads. Responding CD4+ T cells were sorted by upregulation of both CD40 ligand and CD69. These HIV-1-infected adults initiated suppressive ART in chronic infection. Plasma HIV-1 RNA stayed below 50 copies/mL for at least 4 years. This was the immunoSEQ version 4 assay in survey mode. Only in-frame clones appear in the TCRdb table, and some are missing; sequencing was by immunoSEQ multiplex PCR. The sample has 35,000 to 40,000 clones, roughly 86% seen once. CDR3 size: 13 residues. The germline V gene has CDR1 LNHNV and CDR2 YYDKDF (reference sequence). The V end was cut by 0 bases, the J end by 10 bases, with 10 bases between. Study outcomes and limitations: Degenerate expanded CDR3beta sequences were enriched among CMV- and Gag-responding cells.

Regarding this clone: The antigen is not known.

V usage is TRBV15 and J usage is TRBJ2-1; D is undetermined. The sample consisted of CD4+ T cells sorted from PBMCs after roughly 18-hour stimulation, taken from a patient who received antiretroviral therapy. The receptor was derived from an adult man with HIV who was CMV-seropositive. The CDR3 bases are TGTGCCACCAGCAGAGATTTACCCCACGAGCAGTTCTTC. Translation gives CATSRDLPHEQFF. Full variable domain (outside the CDR3, taken from reference TRBV15 and TRBJ2-1): DAMVIQNPRYQVTQFGKPVTLSCSQTLNHNVMYWYQQKSSQAPKLLFHYYDKDFNNEADTPDNFQSRRPNTSFCFLDIRSPGLGDTAMYLCATSRDLPHEQFFGPGTRLTVL.